A single sample gave rise to the 32 T cell receptor beta chains below, sequenced in a study of low-dose radiotherapy and immunotherapy resistance in tumors. Specified time point: before trial treatment. Primers used for first-strand cDNA, a TRAV- and TRBV-specific set, covered both alpha and beta chains. Amplification of TCRs used a constant-region primer and V-primer adapter for approximately 18 PCR cycles. TCRdb re-analysed the reads in MiXCR, keeping a single row per CDR3 protein. Of 45,000 to 75,000 distinct CDR3 sequences listed, under 30% are singletons. The specimen comprised PBMCs, sampled before treatment. These TCRs come from a male donor with prostate cancer.

The genes are TRBV6-5 and TRBJ1-1; 8 bases fit TRBD1. Germline-derived CDR1 and CDR2 are MNHEY and SVGAGI. With V trimmed by 5 bases and J by 4 bases, 6 bases remained unmatched. The CDR3 totals 14 residues. CDR3 sequence reads: CASSRTGRGTEAFF. The CDR3 bases are TGTGCCAGCAGTCGGACAGGGAGGGGCACTGAAGCTTTCTTT.

This clonotype was seen at least ten times. The V call is TRBV28, the J call TRBJ1-2, with TRBD1 matching over 10 bases. There are 13 residues in the CDR3. With V trimmed by 6 bases and J by 6 bases, 4 bases remained unmatched. Germline-derived CDR1 and CDR2 are MDHEN and SYDVKM. The CDR3 nucleotides are TGTGCCAGCAGGACAGGGGGCACGGATGGCTACACCTTC. Residues: CASRTGGTDGYTF.

By share, this clonotype counts as medium-sized (0.01 to 0.1%). The CDR3 protein is CASSLKGETQFF. The CDR3 DNA reads as TGCGCCAGCAGCTTGAAGGGTGAGACGCAGTTCTTC. The rearrangement joins TRBV5-1 to TRBJ2-1; D unresolved. The CDR3 extends over 12 amino acids. V was clipped by 1 base and J by 12 bases, with 11 bases between them. Germline CDR1 and CDR2: SGHRS and YFSETQ. Variable domain in full (rest from reference TRBV5-1 and TRBJ2-1): KAGVTQTPRYLIKTRGQQVTLSCSPISGHRSVSWYQQTPGQGLQFLFEYFSETQRNKGNFPGRFSGRQFSNSRSEMNVSTLELGDSALYLCASSLKGETQFFGPGTRLTVL.

The table lists this clonotype with many counts. This chain links TRBV3-1 with TRBJ2-1; D unresolved. The CDR3 length is 15 residues. V lost 3 bases and J 1 base, leaving 10 bases between the germline ends. Germline V gene data show CDR1 as LGHDT and CDR2 as YNNKEL (reference sequence). The CDR3 nucleotides are TGTGCCAGCAGCCAGGACGGCCGATCCTACAATGAGCAGTTCTTC. This encodes CASSQDGRSYNEQFF.

This clonotype appeared many times. The V and J genes are TRBV27 and TRBJ2-3; 9 nucleotides agree with TRBD2. The germline gives CDR1 MNHEY, CDR2 SMNVEV (reference sequence). J lost 6 bases, V lost 6 bases, and 19 bases had no gene match. The CDR3 spans 18 residues. The CDR3 spells CASSSGVGSGRRTDTQYF. DNA of the CDR3: TGTGCCAGCAGCTCCGGGGTTGGTAGCGGGAGAAGGACTGATACGCAGTATTTT.

At least ten counts were recorded for this clonotype. The rearrangement uses TRBV5-1 and TRBJ1-2; 7 bases align to TRBD1. Trimming cost V 4 bases and J 0 bases; bases outside gene matches: 3. Germline CDR1 SGHRS, CDR2 YFSETQ. The CDR3 runs 14 residues. CDR3 sequence (DNA): TGCGCCAGCAGCGAACAGGGGTCTAACTATGGCTACACCTTC. Translating gives CASSEQGSNYGYTF. Full variable domain (outside the CDR3, taken from reference TRBV5-1 and TRBJ1-2): KAGVTQTPRYLIKTRGQQVTLSCSPISGHRSVSWYQQTPGQGLQFLFEYFSETQRNKGNFPGRFSGRQFSNSRSEMNVSTLELGDSALYLCASSEQGSNYGYTFGSGTRLTVV.

This clonotype was observed many times. The genes are TRBV10-1 and TRBJ2-3, with 7 bases fitting TRBD2. The CDR3 consists of 16 residues. From germline, CDR1 is WNHNN and CDR2 SYGVQD (reference sequence). With V trimmed by 2 bases and J by 1 base, 6 bases remained unmatched. CDR3 in amino acids: CASSEGSSGRTDTQYF. CDR3 coding DNA: TGCGCCAGCAGTGAGGGGTCTAGCGGCCGCACAGATACGCAGTATTTT.

This clonotype was recorded many times. The chain carries TRBV7-8 and TRBJ1-1, with D perhaps matching TRBD1 (6 bases). CDR1 and CDR2 from the germline V gene are SGHVS and FQNEAQ. The ends were cut back, 1 base at V and 2 bases at J, with 14 bases in the middle. The CDR3 is made up of 16 amino acids. The CDR3 DNA follows: TGTGCCAGCAGCTTAGTTCGGGGGGCATTAAACACTGAAGCTTTCTTT. It is translated as CASSLVRGALNTEAFF.

The rearrangement uses TRBV29-1 and TRBJ2-1; D remains unclear. Germline V gene sequence: CDR1 SQVTM, CDR2 ANQGSEA. The CDR3 has 13 amino acids. The V end was cut by 4 bases, the J end by 6 bases, with 13 bases between. DNA of the CDR3: TGCAGCGTTGCCGCGGATTCCCTCAATGAGCAGTTCTTC. This codes for CSVAADSLNEQFF.

This clonotype was recorded many times. The chain couples TRBV19 to TRBJ2-1, with D maybe TRBD2 (5 bases). Deletions cut 7 bases from V and 5 bases from J, with 12 bases between. The length of the CDR3 is 13 residues. Germline V lookup: CDR1 LNHDA, CDR2 SQIVND (reference sequence). This chain's CDR3 is CASNGRADNEQFF. The CDR3 nucleotides are TGTGCCAGTAATGGGCGGGCCGACAATGAGCAGTTCTTC.

This clonotype has at least ten counts. Here the CDR3 DNA reads TGTGCCAGCAGACGCCCGGCGCAAGAGACCCAGTACTTC. Translated, it gives CASRRPAQETQYF. This chain connects TRBV27 to TRBJ2-5; unclear D gene. Trimming removed 6 bases from V and 2 bases from J, with 10 bases in between. Per the germline V gene, CDR1 is MNHEY and CDR2 is SMNVEV (reference sequence). This CDR3 has 13 amino acids.

This clonotype was found many times. An end of the junction differs from the germline gene, which may be a read error. The V and J genes are TRBV19 and TRBJ2-1; TRBD2 matches at 12 bases. CDR1 is LNHDA, CDR2 SQIVND, per germline (reference sequence). The length of the CDR3 is 13 residues. The CDR3 reads CASRETSGRTHSF. The CDR3 DNA follows: TGTGCCAGTAGGGAAACTAGCGGGAGGACCCATTCCTTC. The whole variable domain, remainder taken from reference TRBV19 and TRBJ2-1, is DGGITQSPKYLFRKEGQNVTLSCEQNLNHDAMYWYRQDPGQGLRLIYYSQIVNDFQKGDIAEGYSVSREKKESFPLTVTSAQKNPTAFYLCASRETSGRTHSFGPGTRLTVL.

This clonotype was observed at least ten times. The V and J genes are TRBV29-1 and TRBJ2-3, with D possibly matching TRBD1 (6 bases). CDR3 length: 13 amino acids. The germline CDR1 and CDR2 sequences are SQVTM and ANQGSEA. Here the CDR3 DNA reads TGCACCGCCGGACAGCTCTCGGGAGATACGCAGTATTTT. Translating gives CTAGQLSGDTQYF.

This clonotype was seen at least ten times. The chain is built from TRBV25-1 and TRBJ2-5; 10 nucleotides agree with TRBD1. V shed 8 bases and J 4 bases; nucleotides not matched to a gene: 10. The length of the CDR3 is 15 residues. Germline CDR1 MGHDK, CDR2 SYGVNS. Written as DNA, the CDR3 is TGTGCCAGCTCCCCCGGGGACAGGGGTGGAGAGACCCAGTACTTC. Translated, it gives CASSPGDRGGETQYF.

This clonotype qualifies as medium-sized. The V and J genes are TRBV29-1 and TRBJ2-7; D unclear. V gave up 5 bases and J gave up 0 bases, with 8 bases separating them. The CDR3 sequence is 12 residues long. Germline CDR1 is SQVTM and CDR2 is ANQGSEA. DNA for the CDR3: TGCAGCGTTTCACCGGGCTCCTACGAGCAGTACTTC. Translating gives CSVSPGSYEQYF.

This clonotype was seen at least ten times. The DNA for the CDR3 is TGTGCCAGCTCACCACTGCTAGGGCAGCATGGCTACACCTTC. Protein: CASSPLLGQHGYTF. V gene TRBV18 combines with J gene TRBJ1-2, with no clear D. Germline V lookup: CDR1 KGHSH, CDR2 LQKENI. The CDR3 is 14 amino acids. The V and J ends lost 1 base and 6 bases respectively, with 12 bases between them.

This clonotype was seen repeatedly, ten times or more. The chain links TRBV7-9 to TRBJ2-1, with TRBD2 matching 13 bases. Germline CDR1 SEHNR, CDR2 FQNEAQ (reference sequence). V was pared by 5 bases and J by 8 bases, with 9 bases of the junction left unmatched. The CDR3 runs 16 residues. This CDR3 is CASSERTSGSLDEQFF. CDR3 DNA sequence: TGTGCCAGCAGCGAGAGGACTAGCGGGAGTTTAGATGAGCAGTTCTTC. Drawing the rest from reference TRBV7-9 and TRBJ2-1, the complete variable domain is DTGVSQNPRHKITKRGQNVTFRCDPISEHNRLYWYRQTLGQGPEFLTYFQNEAQLEKSRLLSDRFSAERPKGSFSTLEIQRTEQGDSAMYLCASSERTSGSLDEQFFGPGTRLTVL.

V and J are TRBV3-1 and TRBJ2-1; TRBD1 matches at 7 bases. The CDR3 has 16 amino acids. CDR1 LGHDT and CDR2 YNNKEL come from the germline V gene (reference sequence). J lost 4 bases, V lost 3 bases, and 9 bases had no gene match. In DNA, the CDR3 is TGTGCCAGCAGCCACACACCGGGACAGTTATACAATGAGCAGTTCTTC. Translating it yields CASSHTPGQLYNEQFF.

This sequence joins TRBV28 and TRBJ2-5; 9 nucleotides match TRBD2. V shed 7 bases and J 5 bases; nucleotides not matched to a gene: 8. The germline gives CDR1 MDHEN, CDR2 SYDVKM. The CDR3 consists of 14 residues. The CDR3 loop reads CASTDSGRWETQYF. Written as DNA, the CDR3 is TGTGCCAGCACCGATAGCGGGAGATGGGAGACCCAGTACTTC.

Details on this clonotype: No conserved phenylalanine or tryptophan ends this CDR3, so it is likely a read error. The genes are TRBV12-3 or TRBV12-4 and TRBJ2-7; 8 positions agree with TRBD2. The CDR3 consists of 15 residues. The trim removed 6 bases at V and 0 bases at J, leaving 7 bases unmatched. CDR3 nucleotide sequence: TGTGCCAGCAGCCAAGACAGCGGGAGCTCCTACGAGCAGTACTAC. Protein product: CASSQDSGSSYEQYY.

The table lists this clonotype with many counts. The chain joins TRBV29-1 to TRBJ1-1; the match to TRBD1 covers 7 bases. V trimming: 7 bases; J trimming: 4 bases; junction bases outside the gene matches: 0. The germline V gene encodes CDR1 SQVTM and CDR2 ANQGSEA. There are 10 residues in the CDR3. CDR3 in amino acids: CSAGGTEAFF. Written as DNA, the CDR3 is TGCAGCGCAGGGGGCACTGAAGCTTTCTTT.

This clonotype was detected many times. The gene calls are TRBV30 and TRBJ1-1, with 9 bases identical to TRBD1. With 5 bases clipped from V and 5 bases from J, the junction kept 6 bases outside the gene matches. CDR1 is GTSNPN and CDR2 is SVGIG in the germline V gene (reference sequence). This CDR3 region has 13 residues. The CDR3 is CAWRRQGGTEAFF. Written as DNA, the CDR3 is TGTGCCTGGCGGAGACAGGGGGGAACTGAAGCTTTCTTT.

This clonotype has a count of ten or more. The genes are TRBV5-1 and TRBJ2-5; perhaps TRBD2 as D (6 bases). The V end was cut by 0 bases, the J end by 7 bases, with 22 bases between. The germline CDR1 and CDR2 sequences are SGHRS and YFSETQ. There are 17 residues in the CDR3. The CDR3 region is CASSLVSSGPPGGTQYF. CDR3 DNA: TGCGCCAGCAGCTTGGTTAGTAGCGGACCTCCCGGCGGGACCCAGTACTTC.

The sample holds many counts of this clonotype. CDR3 bases: TGTGCCAGCAGCATGACTAGCGGGGGGGCTGGTGAGCAGTTCTTC. It codes for CASSMTSGGAGEQFF. The rearrangement joins TRBV7-2 to TRBJ2-1; the match to TRBD2 covers 14 bases. J gave up 9 bases and V 5 bases, and 6 bases lay outside the gene matches. Germline CDR1 is SGHTA and CDR2 is FQGNSA. CDR3 length: 15 amino acids.

The chain has TRBV4-2 and TRBJ2-3; TRBD2 matches at 14 bases. The ends lost 0 bases at V and 1 base at J; junction bases unmatched: 3. The CDR3 consists of 18 residues. The germline V gene has CDR1 LGHNA and CDR2 YNFKEQ. CDR3 amino acids: CASSQEGLAGVGTDTQYF. The CDR3 DNA reads as TGTGCCAGCAGCCAAGAGGGACTAGCGGGAGTCGGCACAGATACGCAGTATTTT.

This clonotype was counted at least ten times. V usage is TRBV19 and J usage is TRBJ2-1; 12 nucleotides agree with TRBD2. Trimming took 5 bases from V and 2 from J; bases not matched to a gene: 4. CDR1 is LNHDA, CDR2 SQIVND, per germline (reference sequence). The CDR3 length is 16 residues. The CDR3 sequence is CASSARTSGTYNEQFF. CDR3 DNA: TGTGCCAGTAGTGCCCGGACTAGCGGGACCTACAATGAGCAGTTCTTC.

V and J are TRBV2 and TRBJ2-3; 9 positions agree with TRBD1. The germline V gene has CDR1 SNHLY and CDR2 FYNNEI. V lost 6 bases, J lost 3 bases, and 7 bases stayed unmatched. The CDR3 totals 15 residues. CDR3 nucleotides: TGTGCCAGCAGCGGGAGGACAGGGGCTACAGATACGCAGTATTTT. Residues: CASSGRTGATDTQYF.

Many counts were recorded for this clonotype. V and J are TRBV27 and TRBJ2-3, with 10 bases lining up with TRBD2. From germline, CDR1 is MNHEY and CDR2 SMNVEV (reference sequence). The CDR3 sequence is 17 residues long. After removal of 2 bases from V and 4 bases from J, the junction contained 9 bases not matched to a gene. The chain's CDR3 is CASSLISSGSFADTQYF. The CDR3 DNA is TGTGCCAGCAGTTTAATATCTAGCGGGAGTTTCGCAGATACGCAGTATTTT.

The DNA of the CDR3 is TGTGCCAGCAGTTTAGATTCGGTTCTTGAGCAGTTCTTC. This codes for CASSLDSVLEQFF. The chain links TRBV12-3 or TRBV12-4 to TRBJ2-1; D uncertain. V was pared by 1 base and J by 9 bases, with 10 bases between. This CDR3 comprises 13 residues.

On this clonotype itself: The junction shows a germline mismatch at one end, possibly a read error. The rearrangement joins TRBV7-2 to TRBJ1-1; 7 bases are a match to TRBD1. In germline, CDR1 is SGHTA, CDR2 FQGNSA. The CDR3 has 16 amino acids. The DNA for the CDR3 is TGTGTCAGCAGAAAACCGGGGGACAGAGGGCAGTCTGAAGCTTTCTTT. It yields the protein CVSRKPGDRGQSEAFF.

This clonotype was detected only a few times. The chain has TRBV2 and TRBJ1-1; no reliable D call. V dropped 6 bases and J dropped 11 bases, with 16 bases sitting between them. The CDR3 has 12 amino acids. Germline CDR1 SNHLY, CDR2 FYNNEI. DNA of the CDR3: TGTGCCAGCAGCGCCGAAGTAACGTATGCTTTCTTT. Its translation: CASSAEVTYAFF.

There are many counts of this clonotype. The chain employs TRBV9 and TRBJ2-1, with 13 bases matching TRBD2. The CDR3 totals 15 residues. V gave up 0 bases and J gave up 7 bases; unmatched junction bases: 1. Germline lookup yields CDR1 SGDLS and CDR2 YYNGEE. The CDR3 bases are TGTGCCAGCAGCGTAGGGACTAGCGGGGGAAATGAGCAGTTCTTC. Residues: CASSVGTSGGNEQFF.